Listed below are T cell receptor beta chains from one sample, sequenced in a study of T-cell reconstitution after alpha-beta-depleted transplantation in children. One entry per CDR3 protein results from TCRdb running MiXCR on the PCR reads. Of 100,000 or so distinct CDR3 sequences listed, about 6% were seen once; the top ten hold more than 5.5%. The sequenced sample was PBMCs, mostly from graft donor cells, obtained 60 days after TCRalphabeta/CD19-depleted stem cell transplant. These receptors were collected from a female patient aged 2-10 years who had a stem cell transplant for Fanconi anemia, so the T cells may come from the graft donor. Both conserved end residues are part of each CDR3. D genes are given only for firm matches. Size is stated for part of the rows, as once, few or many counts, or as a class when the clone is expanded.

j_gene,v_gene,abundance,d_gene,CDR3aa,CDR3nt
TRBJ1-3,TRBV28,many,TRBD1,CASSLSTGGGNTIYF,TGTGCCAGCAGTTTATCGACAGGGGGTGGAAACACCATATATTTT
TRBJ2-4,TRBV20-1,many,NA,CSASPEKNIQYF,TGCAGTGCTAGCCCGGAGAAAAACATTCAGTACTTC
TRBJ1-1,TRBV12-3/TRBV12-4,many,TRBD1,CASSPLPQGEAFF,TGTGCCAGCAGCCCCCTACCACAGGGGGAGGCTTTCTTT
TRBJ2-3,TRBV20-1,NA,TRBD2,CSASRGLAGDLMTDTQYF,TGCAGTGCTAGCCGCGGACTAGCGGGAGACTTAATGACAGATACGCAGTATTTT
TRBJ2-7,TRBV11-2,many,TRBD2,CASSWGLAEVSYEQYF,TGTGCCAGCAGCTGGGGACTAGCGGAGGTATCCTACGAGCAGTACTTC
TRBJ1-4,TRBV7-2,NA,TRBD1,CASSRDRDEKLFF,TGTGCCAGCAGCCGTGACAGGGATGAAAAACTGTTTTTT
TRBJ1-6,TRBV5-1,NA,NA,CASSHRAGPSSYNSPLHF,TGCGCCAGCAGCCACCGTGCAGGGCCTAGCTCCTATAATTCACCCCTCCACTTT
TRBJ2-1,TRBV2,few,NA,CASTREWSNNEQFF,TGTGCCAGTACAAGGGAGTGGTCGAACAATGAGCAGTTCTTC
TRBJ2-3,TRBV20-1,many,TRBD1,CSASSDRGITDTQYF,TGCAGTGCTAGTTCGGACAGGGGGATCACAGATACGCAGTATTTT
TRBJ1-2,TRBV29-1,many,NA,CSVEANYGYTF,TGCAGCGTTGAAGCTAACTATGGCTACACCTTC
TRBJ2-1,TRBV5-1,many,TRBD2,CASSEVAGGRRFIEQFF,TGCGCCAGCAGCGAAGTAGCGGGGGGGCGCCGGTTTATTGAGCAGTTCTTC
TRBJ1-2,TRBV7-6,many,NA,CASSPRGLANYGYTF,TGTGCCAGCAGCCCTCGGGGTTTAGCTAACTATGGCTACACCTTC
TRBJ2-7,TRBV28,many,TRBD1,CATRDRGSYEQYF,TGTGCCACCCGGGACAGGGGGTCCTACGAGCAGTACTTC
TRBJ2-1,TRBV6-1,few,TRBD2,CASRLERGVNEQFF,TGTGCCAGCAGGCTTGAGCGGGGGGTCAATGAGCAGTTCTTC
TRBJ2-2,TRBV3-1,few,NA,CASSQVGATGELFF,TGTGCCAGCAGCCAAGTTGGAGCGACAGGGGAGCTGTTTTTT
TRBJ1-2,TRBV4-1,many,TRBD1,CASSQPRQGANYGYTF,TGCGCCAGCAGCCAACCAAGACAGGGGGCCAACTATGGCTACACCTTC
TRBJ2-7,TRBV9,many,NA,CASSVGPQRAYEQYF,TGTGCCAGCAGCGTAGGCCCCCAGCGGGCGTACGAGCAGTACTTC
TRBJ2-7,TRBV15,few,NA,CATSRDSNGTFYYEQYF,TGTGCCACCAGCAGGGATAGTAACGGGACATTTTACTACGAGCAGTACTTC
TRBJ2-7,TRBV27,many,NA,CASWTSGFYEQYF,TGTGCCAGTTGGACCAGCGGCTTCTACGAGCAGTACTTC
TRBJ2-1,TRBV11-1,many,TRBD2,CASSPRTSGAYNEQFF,TGTGCCAGCAGCCCGCGGACTAGCGGGGCCTACAATGAGCAGTTCTTC
TRBJ2-7,TRBV4-1,NA,NA,CASSQALLTIYEQYF,TGCGCCAGCAGCCAAGCCCTTCTTACCATCTACGAGCAGTACTTC
TRBJ2-2,TRBV20-1,many,NA,CSARDRWLPTGELFF,TGCAGTGCTAGAGATCGGTGGCTTCCCACCGGGGAGCTGTTTTTT
TRBJ2-1,TRBV12-3/TRBV12-4,many,NA,CASSLWRFPSSYNEQFF,TGTGCCAGCAGTTTATGGCGGTTCCCTAGCTCCTACAATGAGCAGTTCTTC
TRBJ2-4,TRBV4-2,many,TRBD1,CASSQGGTGVSKNIQYF,TGTGCCAGCAGCCAAGGTGGGACAGGGGTATCCAAAAACATTCAGTACTTC
TRBJ2-3,TRBV29-1,many,NA,CSVEVGYTDTQYF,TGCAGCGTTGAAGTCGGGTACACAGATACGCAGTATTTT
TRBJ1-1,TRBV28,many,NA,CASSFTWDTEAFF,TGTGCCAGCAGTTTTACGTGGGACACTGAAGCTTTCTTT
TRBJ1-2,TRBV6-1,few,NA,CASRLAGGYTF,TGTGCCAGCAGGCTAGCAGGGGGCTACACCTTC
TRBJ1-2,TRBV20-1,NA,TRBD1,CSARQTWDRPNYGYTF,TGCAGTGCTAGACAGACCTGGGACAGACCTAACTATGGCTACACCTTC
TRBJ2-1,TRBV3-1,NA,NA,CASGRLLASYNEQFF,TGTGCCAGCGGTCGTTTGCTAGCGAGCTACAATGAGCAGTTCTTC
TRBJ1-2,TRBV12-3/TRBV12-4,NA,NA,CASSLELYGYTF,TGTGCCAGCAGTTTGGAGTTATATGGCTACACCTTC
TRBJ2-1,TRBV12-3/TRBV12-4,many,NA,CASSFLSAITQFF,TGTGCCAGCAGTTTTTTGTCGGCAATTACGCAGTTCTTC
TRBJ2-1,TRBV10-3,many,TRBD2,CAATSGSINNEQFF,TGTGCCGCGACTAGCGGGAGTATCAACAATGAGCAGTTCTTC
TRBJ1-1,TRBV28,many,TRBD1,CASTGQGVAGTEAFF,TGTGCCAGCACTGGACAGGGGGTAGCAGGGACTGAAGCTTTCTTT
TRBJ1-2,TRBV7-8,few,NA,CASSRDINYGYTF,TGTGCCAGCAGCCGGGACATAAACTATGGCTACACCTTC
TRBJ1-6,TRBV25-1,NA,NA,CASSEFPRGGRSSYNSPLHF,TGTGCCAGCAGTGAATTTCCCCGGGGCGGACGGAGCTCCTATAATTCACCCCTCCACTTT
TRBJ2-1,TRBV5-5,many,TRBD2,CASSLAGSNEQFF,TGTGCCAGCAGCTTAGCGGGGAGCAATGAGCAGTTCTTC
TRBJ2-1,TRBV20-1,many,TRBD2,CSASLGSGVSEQFF,TGCAGTGCTAGTCTGGGTAGCGGGGTAAGTGAGCAGTTCTTC
TRBJ2-2,TRBV28,many,NA,CASRGSNTGELFF,TGTGCCAGCAGGGGGTCCAACACCGGGGAGCTGTTTTTT
TRBJ1-2,TRBV18,NA,TRBD1,CASSLKTGIDYGYTF,TGTGCCAGCTCACTGAAGACAGGGATAGACTATGGCTACACCTTC
TRBJ2-4,TRBV28,many,TRBD1,CASSLTGAKNIQYF,TGTGCCAGCAGTTTGACAGGGGCCAAAAACATTCAGTACTTC
TRBJ2-3,TRBV6-2/TRBV6-3,many,TRBD2,CATLGLGVRDTQYF,TGTGCCACCCTGGGACTAGGGGTTCGAGATACGCAGTATTTT
TRBJ2-1,TRBV6-2/TRBV6-3,many,TRBD2,CASSYTSEVYNEQFF,TGTGCCAGCAGTTATACTAGCGAGGTCTACAATGAGCAGTTCTTC
TRBJ2-7,TRBV29-1,many,TRBD1,CSVVSDRGQEEQYF,TGCAGCGTTGTCTCGGACAGGGGGCAAGAGGAGCAGTACTTC
TRBJ1-6,TRBV5-4,many,TRBD1,CDSSLAGQGWYNSPLHF,TGTGACAGCAGCTTGGCCGGACAGGGGTGGTATAATTCACCCCTCCACTTT
TRBJ2-5,TRBV5-1,many,NA,CASSLALANQETQYF,TGCGCCAGCAGCTTGGCTCTCGCCAATCAAGAGACCCAGTACTTC
TRBJ2-3,TRBV12-3/TRBV12-4,few,TRBD2,CASNAGVYTQYF,TGTGCCAGCAATGCGGGGGTGTATACGCAGTATTTT
TRBJ2-4,TRBV6-1,many,TRBD1,CASSENTGTGNSIQYF,TGTGCCAGCAGTGAAAATACTGGGACAGGGAATAGCATTCAGTACTTC
TRBJ2-7,TRBV18,many,NA,CASSLRGPLPYEQYF,TGTGCCAGCTCACTTCGTGGGCCTCTTCCCTACGAGCAGTACTTC
TRBJ2-1,TRBV5-1,many,TRBD2,CASSLYGTSGLQPFF,TGCGCCAGCAGCCTGTACGGGACTAGCGGCCTCCAGCCGTTCTTC
TRBJ1-4,TRBV28,NA,NA,CASPFHPPTPNEKLFF,TGTGCCAGCCCCTTTCATCCGCCGACACCAAATGAAAAACTGTTTTTT
TRBJ1-1,TRBV29-1,many,NA,CSVAIGGGTEAFF,TGCAGCGTTGCAATTGGCGGTGGGACTGAAGCTTTCTTT
TRBJ2-5,TRBV20-1,few,NA,CSASPLSGGGKTQYF,TGCAGTGCTAGCCCCCTGTCCGGGGGCGGGAAGACCCAGTACTTC
TRBJ2-1,TRBV19,few,NA,CASSGGGYEQFF,TGTGCCAGTTCCGGAGGTGGCTATGAGCAGTTCTTC
TRBJ2-3,TRBV20-1,few,NA,CSARGPTGPLTDTQYF,TGCAGTGCTAGAGGACCTACGGGACCGCTCACAGATACGCAGTATTTT